The 19 T cell receptor beta chains below all came from one sample that was sequenced in a study of shared clonotypes between healthy human individuals. Clones were sequenced by immunoSEQ multiplex PCR, and TCRdb holds only the in-frame ones, with some missing. In the table there are 2 million to 2.5 million clones, about 92% of which are singletons. Sequencing was done on a sample of naive CD4+ T cells from PBMCs. Sample subset: CD45RA+ positively selected. Receptors originate from a man between 18 and 35 years old in good health. Some clones in this sample may be carry-over from other donors' samples.

In the case of this clone: The sample contains more than one DNA sequence encoding this CDR3. CDR3 sequence reads: CAISESTRGSYNEQFF. CDR3 bases: TGTGCCATCAGTGAGTCGACGAGGGGTTCCTACAATGAGCAGTTCTTC. The chain combines TRBV10-3 with TRBJ2-1; D tentatively fits TRBD1 or TRBD2 (5 bases each). This CDR3 has 16 residues. The germline V gene encodes CDR1 ENHRY and CDR2 SYGVKD. The V and J ends lost 0 bases and 1 base respectively, with 10 bases between them.

To note about this clone: Its ends do not fully match the called genes, so a read error is possible. DNA of the CDR3: TGTGCCAGCAGTCAAGTGACGGGGGGTCAAGAGCAGTACTTC. Residues: CASSQVTGGQEQYF. The rearrangement links TRBV14 to TRBJ2-7; 7 bases are a match to TRBD2. The CDR3 length is 14 residues. The germline V gene has CDR1 SGHDN and CDR2 FVKESK.

The CDR3 here is CAISESHAGNEQYF. Here the CDR3 DNA reads TGTGCCATCAGTGAGTCGCACGCAGGGAACGAGCAGTACTTC. This chain joins TRBV10-3 and TRBJ2-7; a weak D match, TRBD1 (5 bases). CDR1 and CDR2 (germline): ENHRY, SYGVKD. Trimming pared 0 bases from V and 5 bases from J, leaving 11 bases between. There are 14 residues in the CDR3.

V gene TRBV6-5 combines with J gene TRBJ2-7, with 9 positions matching TRBD2. J was trimmed by 3 bases and V by 5 bases; bases with no gene match: 5. Germline V gives CDR1 MNHEY, CDR2 SVGAGI. CDR3 size: 14 residues. The CDR3 spells CASSESSGNYEQYF. CDR3 DNA sequence: TGTGCCAGCAGTGAATCTAGCGGGAACTACGAGCAGTACTTC.

The V and J genes are TRBV6-5 and TRBJ2-3, with 7 bases fitting TRBD1. Looked up from germline, CDR1 is MNHEY and CDR2 is SVGAGI. The CDR3 is made up of 16 amino acids. J gave up 6 bases and V 2 bases, and 11 bases lay outside the gene matches. The CDR3 sequence: CASSYDNVGQRDTQYF. The CDR3 DNA is TGTGCCAGCAGTTACGACAATGTGGGACAGAGGGATACGCAGTATTTT.

This clone occurred a few times. The gene calls are TRBV7-2 and TRBJ2-2; tentatively, D is TRBD1 (6 bases). V was clipped by 5 bases and J by 1 base, with 11 bases between them. This CDR3 region has 15 residues. Germline V CDR1 and CDR2: SGHTA, FQGNSA. CDR3 region: CASSPQTGNTGELFF. The CDR3 DNA reads TGTGCCAGCAGCCCTCAGACAGGGAACACCGGGGAGCTGTTTTTT.

In the case of this clone: This CDR3 is also generated by other DNA sequences in the sample. J is TRBJ2-3 and V is TRBV5-1; TRBD1 might be the D (6 bases). Germline CDR1 is SGHRS and CDR2 is YFSETQ. Trimming removed 0 bases at V and 3 bases at J, with 11 bases between. The CDR3 has 15 amino acids. This CDR3 reads CASSLGGPGTDTQYF. In nucleotides, the CDR3 is TGCGCCAGCAGCTTGGGGGGGCCGGGAACAGATACGCAGTATTTT.

This chain links TRBV28 with TRBJ2-7; 7 bases are shared with TRBD1. Germline V gene sequence: CDR1 MDHEN, CDR2 SYDVKM. The ends lost 4 bases at V and 0 bases at J; junction bases unmatched: 9. CDR3 size: 16 residues. The DNA of the CDR3 is TGTGCCAGCAGTTCGTTAGGGGGCCGGAGCTCCTACGAGCAGTACTTC. It encodes CASSSLGGRSSYEQYF.

About this clone itself: Relative to the germline gene, one junction end is altered; a read error may explain this. The chain is built from TRBV5-4 and TRBJ2-7; 7 nucleotides align to TRBD1. The germline V gene has CDR1 SGHNT and CDR2 YYREEE (reference sequence). The CDR3 runs to 14 residues. The CDR3 DNA is TGCGCCAGCAGCTCGACAGGGATGGACTACGAGCAGTACTTC. Amino acid sequence: CASSSTGMDYEQYF.

The chain recombines TRBV4-1 with TRBJ1-2, with a possible D match to TRBD1 (5 bases). The germline gives CDR1 MGHRA, CDR2 YSYEKL. The CDR3 runs 14 residues. The germline V and J ends were trimmed by 0 bases and 8 bases, with 13 bases remaining between them. The CDR3 spells CASSQDVTGRGYTF. In DNA form, the CDR3 reads TGCGCCAGCAGCCAAGATGTCACGGGGCGAGGCTACACCTTC.

In regard to this clone: This sample also contains other DNA sequences that code for the same CDR3. The V and J genes are TRBV5-4 and TRBJ2-2; D possibly corresponds to TRBD1 (5 bases). CDR1 SGHNT and CDR2 YYREEE come from the germline V gene (reference sequence). Trimming stripped 1 base from V and 2 bases from J, with 9 bases between. The CDR3 covers 15 residues. The DNA for the CDR3 is TGTGCCAGCAGCTTGCAGGGCTTAAACACCGGGGAGCTGTTTTTT. Its protein is CASSLQGLNTGELFF.

Comment on this clone: The identical CDR3 is also encoded by other nucleotide sequences in the sample. The V call is TRBV18, the J call TRBJ1-4; 7 bases are shared with TRBD1. J lost 4 bases, V lost 6 bases, and 5 bases had no gene match. This CDR3 comprises 14 residues. Germline CDR1 reads KGHSH; CDR2 reads LQKENI. The CDR3 loop is CASSPDRSNEKLFF. The CDR3 DNA reads TGTGCCAGCTCTCCGGACAGGAGTAATGAAAAACTGTTTTTT.

This chain links TRBV5-1 with TRBJ2-3; D unresolved. There are 17 residues in the CDR3. Germline V gene data show CDR1 as SGHRS and CDR2 as YFSETQ. The V end was cut by 4 bases, the J end by 2 bases, with 20 bases between. The CDR3 spells CASSPPSSTGATDTQYF. Here the CDR3 DNA reads TGCGCCAGCAGCCCTCCAAGCTCCACCGGTGCCACAGATACGCAGTATTTT. Looking up the rest from reference TRBV5-1 and TRBJ2-3 gives the full variable domain: KAGVTQTPRYLIKTRGQQVTLSCSPISGHRSVSWYQQTPGQGLQFLFEYFSETQRNKGNFPGRFSGRQFSNSRSEMNVSTLELGDSALYLCASSPPSSTGATDTQYFGPGTRLTVL.

The chain uses TRBV9 and TRBJ2-3; D is ambiguous. Trimming took off 4 bases at V and 6 bases at J, with 15 bases between the two ends. Per germline, CDR1 SGDLS and CDR2 YYNGEE. The CDR3 runs 14 residues. Written as DNA, the CDR3 is TGTGCCAGCAGCAGAGGCGTAAACTCGGATACGCAGTATTTT. The encoded protein is CASSRGVNSDTQYF.

This clone was counted once. The chain uses TRBV9 and TRBJ2-2, with TRBD1 identical over 9 bases. V shed 0 bases, J shed 7 bases, and the junction held 4 bases outside the gene matches. In germline, CDR1 is SGDLS, CDR2 YYNGEE. The length of the CDR3 is 15 residues. The CDR3 bases are TGTGCCAGCAGCGTAGGGGACAGGGCCGGCGGGGAGCTGTTTTTT. Residues: CASSVGDRAGGELFF.

The chain carries TRBV7-9 and TRBJ1-2, with D possibly TRBD1 on 5 matching bases. The ends were cut back, 5 bases at V and 4 bases at J, with 20 bases in the middle. Germline V gene data show CDR1 as SEHNR and CDR2 as FQNEAQ (reference sequence). There are 16 residues in the CDR3. CDR3 nucleotides: TGTGCCAGCAGCCCTACATTACAGACAGTATTCTATGGCTACACCTTC. Translation: CASSPTLQTVFYGYTF. Filled out from reference TRBV7-9 and TRBJ1-2, the complete variable domain reads DTGVSQNPRHKITKRGQNVTFRCDPISEHNRLYWYRQTLGQGPEFLTYFQNEAQLEKSRLLSDRFSAERPKGSFSTLEIQRTEQGDSAMYLCASSPTLQTVFYGYTFGSGTRLTVV.

This clone was observed a handful of times. The chain has TRBV6-1 and TRBJ1-1; 9 nucleotides agree with TRBD1. This CDR3 region has 14 residues. Per the germline V gene, CDR1 is MNHNS and CDR2 is SASEGT. Trimming cost V 2 bases and J 6 bases; bases outside gene matches: 4. CDR3 nucleotides: TGTGCCAGCAGTGAAAGGGACAGGGTTGCTGAAGCTTTCTTT. This encodes CASSERDRVAEAFF.

This chain connects TRBV2 to TRBJ1-5, with D hard to call. This CDR3 has 13 residues. Germline CDR1 and CDR2: SNHLY and FYNNEI. Trimming removed 6 bases from V and 3 bases from J, with 9 bases in between. CDR3 in DNA: TGTGCCAGCAGAGGAAAGGCCAATCAGCCCCAGCATTTT. It encodes CASRGKANQPQHF.

The J gene is TRBJ2-2, the V gene TRBV7-3; 9 nucleotides agree with TRBD1. The germline V gene encodes CDR1 SGHTA and CDR2 FQGTGA. The CDR3 is 17 residues long. V shed 2 bases and J 5 bases; nucleotides not matched to a gene: 9. CDR3: CASSLLGQGGSTGELFF. The CDR3 bases are TGTGCCAGCAGCTTATTGGGACAGGGCGGTTCTACCGGGGAGCTGTTTTTT.